A single sample gave rise to the 4 T cell receptor beta chains below, sequenced in a study of cytomegalovirus exposure and HLA in healthy donors. PCR was performed using 60 Vbeta and 13 Jbeta primers. Measured with immunoSEQ multiplex PCR; TCRdb has only the in-frame clones, and not every one. Of about 140,000 clones listed, 80% to 85% are singletons. Sequencing input: PBMCs. The receptors stem from a woman aged 25-40 years in good health and CMV-seronegative.

The rearrangement links TRBV6-1 to TRBJ1-5; weak D call: TRBD1 (6 bases). The V end lost 6 bases, the J end lost 8 bases, and 17 bases lay between the germline ends. The germline CDR1 and CDR2 sequences are MNHNS and SASEGT. The length of the CDR3 is 14 residues. CDR3 nucleotides: TGTGCCAGCAGGGACAGAGCCTTTGGGGAGCCCCAGCATTTT. This sequence encodes CASRDRAFGEPQHF.

This clone was found a few times. This sequence joins TRBV7-9 and TRBJ2-7, with D unclear. Germline CDR1 and CDR2: SEHNR and FQNEAQ (reference sequence). This CDR3 comprises 12 residues. Trimming left V 5 bases short and J 2 bases short, with 7 bases between. The CDR3 nucleotides read TGTGCCAGCAGCCTAGGTACCTACGAGCAGTACTTC. This codes for CASSLGTYEQYF. Full variable domain (remainder filled in from reference TRBV7-9 and TRBJ2-7): DTGVSQNPRHKITKRGQNVTFRCDPISEHNRLYWYRQTLGQGPEFLTYFQNEAQLEKSRLLSDRFSAERPKGSFSTLEIQRTEQGDSAMYLCASSLGTYEQYFGPGTRLTVT.

The chain employs TRBV30 and TRBJ1-5; possible D gene TRBD1, 6 bases. The CDR3 extends over 14 amino acids. Deletions cut 3 bases from V and 7 bases from J, with 16 bases between. The V gene's germline CDR1 is GTSNPN and CDR2 SVGIG (reference sequence). The CDR3 nucleotides are TGTGCCTGGAGCTCCGCTACAGGGCTCCAGCCCCAGCATTTT. Translating gives CAWSSATGLQPQHF.

The genes are TRBV7-9 and TRBJ2-5, with 10 bases identical to TRBD2. V gave up 2 bases and J gave up 2 bases; unmatched junction bases: 11. The CDR3 has 18 amino acids. Per the germline V gene, CDR1 is SEHNR and CDR2 is FQNEAQ (reference sequence). CDR3 loop: CASSLRTLLAGVQETQYF. CDR3 nucleotide sequence: TGTGCCAGCAGCTTAAGAACCCTGCTAGCGGGGGTACAAGAGACCCAGTACTTC.